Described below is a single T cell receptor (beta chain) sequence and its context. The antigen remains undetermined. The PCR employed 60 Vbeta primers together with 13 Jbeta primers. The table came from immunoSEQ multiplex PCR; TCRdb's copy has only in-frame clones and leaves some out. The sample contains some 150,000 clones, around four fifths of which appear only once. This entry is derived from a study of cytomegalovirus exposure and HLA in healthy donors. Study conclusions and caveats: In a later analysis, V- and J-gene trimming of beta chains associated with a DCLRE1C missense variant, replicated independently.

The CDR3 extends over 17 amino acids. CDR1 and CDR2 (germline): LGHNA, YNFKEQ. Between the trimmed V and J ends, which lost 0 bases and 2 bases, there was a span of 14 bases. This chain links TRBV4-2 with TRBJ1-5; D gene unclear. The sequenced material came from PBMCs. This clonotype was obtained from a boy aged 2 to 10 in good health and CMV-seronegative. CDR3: CASSQDSEGSGNQPQHF. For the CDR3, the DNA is TGTGCCAGCAGCCAAGACTCTGAGGGATCGGGCAATCAGCCCCAGCATTTT.